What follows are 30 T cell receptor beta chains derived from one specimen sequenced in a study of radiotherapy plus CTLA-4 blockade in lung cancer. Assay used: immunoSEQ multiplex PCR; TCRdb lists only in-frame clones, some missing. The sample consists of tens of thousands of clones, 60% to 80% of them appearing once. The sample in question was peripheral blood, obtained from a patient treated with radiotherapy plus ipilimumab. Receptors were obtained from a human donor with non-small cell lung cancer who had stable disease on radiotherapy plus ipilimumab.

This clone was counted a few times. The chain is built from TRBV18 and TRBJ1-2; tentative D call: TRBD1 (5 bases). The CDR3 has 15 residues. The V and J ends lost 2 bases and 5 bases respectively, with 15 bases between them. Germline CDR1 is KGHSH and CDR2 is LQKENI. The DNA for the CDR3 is TGTGCCAGCTCACCAGGTGCAGGGCCTGGGTATGGCTACACCTTC. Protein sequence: CASSPGAGPGYGYTF.

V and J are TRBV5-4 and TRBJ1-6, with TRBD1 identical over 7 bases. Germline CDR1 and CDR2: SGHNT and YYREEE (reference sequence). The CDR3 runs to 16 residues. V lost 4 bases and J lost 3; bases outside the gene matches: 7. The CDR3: CASSPRTGGYNSPLHF. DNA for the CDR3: TGTGCCAGCAGCCCACGGACAGGAGGCTATAATTCACCCCTCCACTTT.

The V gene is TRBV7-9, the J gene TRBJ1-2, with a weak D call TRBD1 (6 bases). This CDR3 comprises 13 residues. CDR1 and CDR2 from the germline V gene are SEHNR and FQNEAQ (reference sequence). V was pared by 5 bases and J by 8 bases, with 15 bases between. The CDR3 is CASSPGDREGYTF. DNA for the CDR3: TGTGCCAGCAGCCCAGGGGATCGGGAGGGCTACACCTTC.

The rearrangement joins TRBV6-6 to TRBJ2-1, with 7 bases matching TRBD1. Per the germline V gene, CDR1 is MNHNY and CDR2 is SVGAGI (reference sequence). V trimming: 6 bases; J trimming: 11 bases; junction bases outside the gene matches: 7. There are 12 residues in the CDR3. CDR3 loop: CASSPDRAKQFF. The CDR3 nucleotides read TGTGCCAGCAGCCCAGACAGGGCTAAGCAGTTCTTC.

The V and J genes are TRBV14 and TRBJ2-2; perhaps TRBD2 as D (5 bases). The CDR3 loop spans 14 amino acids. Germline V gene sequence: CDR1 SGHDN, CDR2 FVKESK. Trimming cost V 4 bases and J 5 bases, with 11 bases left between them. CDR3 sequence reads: CASSPRGWTGELFF. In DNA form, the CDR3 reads TGTGCCAGCAGCCCCCGAGGGTGGACCGGGGAGCTGTTTTTT.

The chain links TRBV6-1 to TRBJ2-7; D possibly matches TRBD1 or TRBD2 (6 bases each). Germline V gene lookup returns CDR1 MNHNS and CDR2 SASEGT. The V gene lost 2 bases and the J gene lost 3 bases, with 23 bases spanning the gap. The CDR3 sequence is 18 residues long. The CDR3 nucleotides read TGTGCCAGCAGTGAAAGAGGAGAGGGCAGGGGACTTCGCTACGAGCAGTACTTC. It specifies CASSERGEGRGLRYEQYF.

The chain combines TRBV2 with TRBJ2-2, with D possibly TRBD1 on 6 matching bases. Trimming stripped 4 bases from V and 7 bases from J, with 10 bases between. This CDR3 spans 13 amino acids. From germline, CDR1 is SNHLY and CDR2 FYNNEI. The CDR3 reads CASSGNRDGELFF. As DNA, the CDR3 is TGTGCCAGCAGTGGCAACAGGGACGGGGAGCTGTTTTTT.

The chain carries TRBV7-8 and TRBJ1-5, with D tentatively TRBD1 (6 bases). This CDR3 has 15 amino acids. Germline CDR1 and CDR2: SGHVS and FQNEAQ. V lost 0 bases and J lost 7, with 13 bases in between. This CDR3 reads CASSLAGGGNQPQHF. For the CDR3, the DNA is TGTGCCAGCAGCTTAGCAGGGGGAGGGAACCAGCCCCAGCATTTT.

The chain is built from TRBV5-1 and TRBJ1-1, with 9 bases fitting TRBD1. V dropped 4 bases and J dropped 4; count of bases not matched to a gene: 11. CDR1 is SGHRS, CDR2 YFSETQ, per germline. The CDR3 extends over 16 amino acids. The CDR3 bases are TGCGCCAGCAGCAACGGACAGGGGACCCGAGGCACTGAAGCTTTCTTT. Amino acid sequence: CASSNGQGTRGTEAFF.

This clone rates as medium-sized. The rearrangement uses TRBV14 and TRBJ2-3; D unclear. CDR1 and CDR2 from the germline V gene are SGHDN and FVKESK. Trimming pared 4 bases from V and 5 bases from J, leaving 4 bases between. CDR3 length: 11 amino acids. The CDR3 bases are TGTGCCAGCAGCCTCGAAGATACGCAGTATTTT. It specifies CASSLEDTQYF.

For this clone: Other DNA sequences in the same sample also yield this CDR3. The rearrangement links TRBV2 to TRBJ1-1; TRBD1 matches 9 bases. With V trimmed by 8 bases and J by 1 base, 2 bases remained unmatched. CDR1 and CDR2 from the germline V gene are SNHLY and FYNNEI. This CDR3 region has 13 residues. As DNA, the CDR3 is TGTGCCAGCGAGGGACAGGGGAACACTGAAGCTTTCTTT. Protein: CASEGQGNTEAFF.

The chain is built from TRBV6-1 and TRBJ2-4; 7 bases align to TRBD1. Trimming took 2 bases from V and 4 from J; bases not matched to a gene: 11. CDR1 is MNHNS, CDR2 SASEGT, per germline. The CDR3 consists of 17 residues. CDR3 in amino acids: CASSELFSVGQKNIQYF. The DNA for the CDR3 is TGTGCCAGCAGTGAACTATTCAGTGTGGGACAGAAAAACATTCAGTACTTC.

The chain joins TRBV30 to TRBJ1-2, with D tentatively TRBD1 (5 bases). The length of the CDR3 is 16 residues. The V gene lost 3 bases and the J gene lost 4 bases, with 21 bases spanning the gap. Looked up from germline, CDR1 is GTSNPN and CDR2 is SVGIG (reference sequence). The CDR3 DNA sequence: TGTGCCTGGAGCCGGGGTGGAGCAGGGCCAGGCTATGGCTACACCTTC. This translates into CAWSRGGAGPGYGYTF.

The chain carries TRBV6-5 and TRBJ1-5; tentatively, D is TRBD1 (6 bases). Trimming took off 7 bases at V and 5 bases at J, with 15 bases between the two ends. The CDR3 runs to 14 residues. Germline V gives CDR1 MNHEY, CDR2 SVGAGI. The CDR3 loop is CASTRSGDYQPQHF. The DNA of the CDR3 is TGTGCCAGCACCCGATCAGGGGATTATCAGCCCCAGCATTTT.

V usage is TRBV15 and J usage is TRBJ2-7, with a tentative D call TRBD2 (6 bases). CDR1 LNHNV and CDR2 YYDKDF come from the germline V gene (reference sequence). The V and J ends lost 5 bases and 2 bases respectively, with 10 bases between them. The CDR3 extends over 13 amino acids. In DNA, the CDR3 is TGTGCCACCAGCTTAGCGGCCACCTACGAGCAGTACTTC. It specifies CATSLAATYEQYF. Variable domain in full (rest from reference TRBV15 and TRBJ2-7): DAMVIQNPRYQVTQFGKPVTLSCSQTLNHNVMYWYQQKSSQAPKLLFHYYDKDFNNEADTPDNFQSRRPNTSFCFLDIRSPGLGDTAMYLCATSLAATYEQYFGPGTRLTVT.

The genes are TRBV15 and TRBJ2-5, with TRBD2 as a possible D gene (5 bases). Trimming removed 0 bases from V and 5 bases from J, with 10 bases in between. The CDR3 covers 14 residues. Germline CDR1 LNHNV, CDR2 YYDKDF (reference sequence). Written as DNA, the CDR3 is TGTGCCACCAGCAGAGATCGAGGCGGGGAGACCCAGTACTTC. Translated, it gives CATSRDRGGETQYF.

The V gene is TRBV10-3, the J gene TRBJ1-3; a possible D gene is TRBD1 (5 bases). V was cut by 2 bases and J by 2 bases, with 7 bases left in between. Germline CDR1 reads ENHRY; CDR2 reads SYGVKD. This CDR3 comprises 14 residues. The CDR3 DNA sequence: TGTGCCATCAGTGAGCCCAGGGCTGGAAACACCATATATTTT. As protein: CAISEPRAGNTIYF.

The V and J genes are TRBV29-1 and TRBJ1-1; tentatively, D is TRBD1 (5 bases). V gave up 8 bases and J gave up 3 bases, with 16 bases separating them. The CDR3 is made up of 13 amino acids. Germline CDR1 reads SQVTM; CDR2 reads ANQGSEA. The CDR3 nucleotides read TGCAGCCTATCGGAGGACACTTACACTGAAGCTTTCTTT. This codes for CSLSEDTYTEAFF.

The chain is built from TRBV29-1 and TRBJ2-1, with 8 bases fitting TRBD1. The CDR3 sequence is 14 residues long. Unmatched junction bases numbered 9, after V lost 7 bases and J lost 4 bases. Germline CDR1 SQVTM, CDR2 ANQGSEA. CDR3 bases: TGCAGCGCCCTCCGACAGGGGAATTACAATGAGCAGTTCTTC. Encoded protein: CSALRQGNYNEQFF.

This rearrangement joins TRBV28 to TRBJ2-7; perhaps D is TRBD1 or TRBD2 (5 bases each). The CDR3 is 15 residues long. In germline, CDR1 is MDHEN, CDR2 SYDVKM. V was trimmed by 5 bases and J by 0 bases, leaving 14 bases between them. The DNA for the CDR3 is TGTGCCAGCAGTCCCGGGACGGCTAGCTCCTACGAGCAGTACGTC. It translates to CASSPGTASSYEQYV.

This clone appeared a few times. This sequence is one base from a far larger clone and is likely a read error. CDR3 in DNA: TGTGCCAGCAGCTTCCGGATGGGGTGCTCCTATAATTCACCCCTCCACTTT. It yields the protein CASSFRMGCSYNSPLHF. The gene calls are TRBV7-7 and TRBJ1-6; D is uncertain. Between the trimmed V and J ends, which lost 3 bases and 0 bases, there was a span of 12 bases. There are 17 residues in the CDR3. In germline, CDR1 is SSHAT, CDR2 FNYEAQ (reference sequence).

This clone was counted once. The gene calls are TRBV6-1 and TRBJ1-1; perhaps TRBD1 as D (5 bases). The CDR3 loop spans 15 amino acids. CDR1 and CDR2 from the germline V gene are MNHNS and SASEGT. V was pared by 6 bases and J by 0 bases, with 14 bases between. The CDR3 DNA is TGTGCCAGCAGAAAGGGAGACAGCCTGAACACTGAAGCTTTCTTT. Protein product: CASRKGDSLNTEAFF.

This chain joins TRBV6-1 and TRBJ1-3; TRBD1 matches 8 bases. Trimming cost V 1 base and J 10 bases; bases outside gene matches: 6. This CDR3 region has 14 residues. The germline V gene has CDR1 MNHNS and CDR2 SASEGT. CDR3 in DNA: TGTGCCAGCAGTGAAGGACAGGGGACCAAAACCATATATTTT. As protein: CASSEGQGTKTIYF.

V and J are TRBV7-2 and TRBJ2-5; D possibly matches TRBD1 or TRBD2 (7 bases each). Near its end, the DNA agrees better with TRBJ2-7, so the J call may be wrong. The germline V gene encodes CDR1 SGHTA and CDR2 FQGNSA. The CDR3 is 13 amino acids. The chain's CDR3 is CASNQGGFYEQYF. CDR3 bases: TGTGCCAGCAACCAGGGGGGGTTCTACGAGCAGTACTTC.

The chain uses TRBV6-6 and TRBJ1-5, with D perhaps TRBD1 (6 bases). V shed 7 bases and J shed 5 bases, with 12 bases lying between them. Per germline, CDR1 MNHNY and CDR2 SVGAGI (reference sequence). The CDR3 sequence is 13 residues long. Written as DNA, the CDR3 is TGTGCCAGCATTGGACAGAATTATCAGCCCCAGCATTTT. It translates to CASIGQNYQPQHF.

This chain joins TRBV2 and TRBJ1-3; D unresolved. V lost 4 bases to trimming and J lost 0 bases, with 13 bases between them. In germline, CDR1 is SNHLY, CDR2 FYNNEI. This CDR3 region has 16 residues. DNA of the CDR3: TGTGCCAGCAGTGGTAGGGCTTCGAGCTCTGGAAACACCATATATTTT. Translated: CASSGRASSSGNTIYF.

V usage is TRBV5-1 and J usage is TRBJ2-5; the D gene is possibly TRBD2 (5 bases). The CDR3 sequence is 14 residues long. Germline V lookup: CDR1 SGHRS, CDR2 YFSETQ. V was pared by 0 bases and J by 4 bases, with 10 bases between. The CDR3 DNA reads TGCGCCAGCAGCTTGGGGCAGAGCGGAGAGACCCAGTACTTC. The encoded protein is CASSLGQSGETQYF. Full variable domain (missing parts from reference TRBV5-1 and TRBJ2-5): KAGVTQTPRYLIKTRGQQVTLSCSPISGHRSVSWYQQTPGQGLQFLFEYFSETQRNKGNFPGRFSGRQFSNSRSEMNVSTLELGDSALYLCASSLGQSGETQYFGPGTRLLVL.

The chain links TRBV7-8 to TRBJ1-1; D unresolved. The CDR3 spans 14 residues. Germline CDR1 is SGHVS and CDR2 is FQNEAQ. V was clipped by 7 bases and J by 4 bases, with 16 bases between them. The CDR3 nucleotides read TGTGCCAGCAACCATGCCGGCAGCGTCACTGAAGCTTTCTTT. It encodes CASNHAGSVTEAFF.

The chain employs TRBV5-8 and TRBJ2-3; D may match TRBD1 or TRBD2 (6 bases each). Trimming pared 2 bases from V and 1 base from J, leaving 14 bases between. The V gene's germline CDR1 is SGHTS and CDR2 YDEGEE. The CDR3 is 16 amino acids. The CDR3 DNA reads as TGTGCCAGCAGCTTAGGAGGGAAGGGGGGCACAGATACGCAGTATTTT. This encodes CASSLGGKGGTDTQYF. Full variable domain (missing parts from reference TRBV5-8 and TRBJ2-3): EAGVTQSPTHLIKTRGQQATLRCSPISGHTSVYWYQQALGLGLQFLLWYDEGEERNRGNFPPRFSGRQFPNYSSELNVNALELEDSALYLCASSLGGKGGTDTQYFGPGTRLTVL.

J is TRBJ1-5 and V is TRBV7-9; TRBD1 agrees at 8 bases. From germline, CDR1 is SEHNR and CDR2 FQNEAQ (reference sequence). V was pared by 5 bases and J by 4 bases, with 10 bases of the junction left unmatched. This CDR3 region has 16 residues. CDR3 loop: CASSQGAGAKNQPQHF. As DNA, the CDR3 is TGTGCCAGCAGCCAGGGGGCAGGAGCAAAAAATCAGCCCCAGCATTTT. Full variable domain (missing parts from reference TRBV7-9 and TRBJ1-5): DTGVSQNPRHKITKRGQNVTFRCDPISEHNRLYWYRQTLGQGPEFLTYFQNEAQLEKSRLLSDRFSAERPKGSFSTLEIQRTEQGDSAMYLCASSQGAGAKNQPQHFGDGTRLSIL.